These 24 T cell receptor beta chains came from one sample sequenced in a study of T cells in tuberculosis. Here immunoSEQ multiplex PCR was the method, and the copy in TCRdb shows in-frame clones only, minus some. In the table there are about 20,000 clones, 85% to 90% of which are singletons. Sequencing was performed on PBMCs. The receptor source for this set is a donor aged 10 to 29 with latent tuberculosis or without tuberculosis infection.

The gene calls are TRBV21-1 and TRBJ1-5. TRBV21-1 is labeled a pseudogene. The CDR3 runs 16 residues. The DNA for the CDR3 is TGTGCCAGCAGCAAAAAGTGGTCGGGGGATGTCCAGCCCCAGCATTTT. It is translated as CASSKKWSGDVQPQHF.

Only a few counts were recorded for this clone. The rearrangement links TRBV27 to TRBJ1-1; maybe TRBD1 (6 bases). CDR1 and CDR2 from the germline V gene are MNHEY and SMNVEV (reference sequence). CDR3 length: 14 residues. V shed 6 bases and J shed 0 bases, with 11 bases lying between them. The DNA of the CDR3 is TGTGCCAGCAGCGCAGGGGATTTGAACACTGAAGCTTTCTTT. It translates to CASSAGDLNTEAFF.

The chain is built from TRBV6-4 and TRBJ2-1; possibly TRBD2 for D (5 bases). Between the trimmed V and J ends, which lost 5 bases and 1 base, there was a span of 9 bases. This CDR3 is 14 amino acids long. In germline, CDR1 is MRHNA, CDR2 SNTAGT. In DNA, the CDR3 is TGTGCCAGCAGTAAGGAGGAATCCTACAATGAGCAGTTCTTC. Protein sequence: CASSKEESYNEQFF.

The chain couples TRBV5-1 to TRBJ1-4, with D perhaps matching TRBD1 (5 bases). The germline V and J ends were trimmed by 4 bases and 0 bases, with 10 bases remaining between them. The CDR3 covers 15 residues. Germline V gene lookup returns CDR1 SGHRS and CDR2 YFSETQ. DNA of the CDR3: TGCGCCAGCAGCCTTTACAGGCCAACTAATGAAAAACTGTTTTTT. Its protein product is CASSLYRPTNEKLFF. Filled out from reference TRBV5-1 and TRBJ1-4, the complete variable domain reads KAGVTQTPRYLIKTRGQQVTLSCSPISGHRSVSWYQQTPGQGLQFLFEYFSETQRNKGNFPGRFSGRQFSNSRSEMNVSTLELGDSALYLCASSLYRPTNEKLFFGSGTQLSVL.

The rearrangement joins TRBV5-4 to TRBJ2-2; 10 bases match TRBD2. Germline trimming cut 2 bases from V and 6 bases from J; bases unmatched to any gene: 4. The CDR3 runs to 15 residues. From germline, CDR1 is SGHNT and CDR2 YYREEE (reference sequence). CDR3 DNA sequence: TGTGCCAGCAGCTTTCCGCTAGCGGGGGCCGGGGAGCTGTTTTTT. Its protein is CASSFPLAGAGELFF.

The V gene is TRBV5-1, the J gene TRBJ2-1; TRBD2 matches at 15 bases. V was pared by 4 bases and J by 5 bases, with 7 bases of the junction left unmatched. The germline gives CDR1 SGHRS, CDR2 YFSETQ. This CDR3 has 17 residues. The chain's CDR3 is CASSLRTSGGANNEQFF. CDR3 coding DNA: TGCGCCAGCAGCCTACGGACTAGCGGGGGGGCCAACAATGAGCAGTTCTTC.

This clone was observed a single time. V usage is TRBV10-2 and J usage is TRBJ1-2, with 9 bases identical to TRBD1. The V gene end was trimmed by 0 bases and the J gene end by 8 bases; junction bases not matched to a gene: 7. Germline V CDR1 and CDR2: WSHSY, SAAADI. This CDR3 comprises 15 residues. The CDR3 loop reads CASSESPQGAGGYTF. In nucleotides, the CDR3 is TGCGCCAGCAGTGAGTCGCCACAGGGGGCTGGCGGCTACACCTTC.

By proportion, this clone is medium-sized (0.01 to 0.1%). The J gene is TRBJ2-7, the V gene TRBV4-1; TRBD1 matches at 9 bases. Germline trimming cut 2 bases from V and 3 bases from J; bases unmatched to any gene: 2. This CDR3 has 14 amino acids. Germline loops: CDR1 MGHRA, CDR2 YSYEKL. CDR3 residues: CASSQSGQGYEQYF. The CDR3 bases are TGCGCCAGCAGCCAATCGGGACAGGGCTACGAGCAGTACTTC.

The V gene is TRBV4-1, the J gene TRBJ2-7; D gene unclear. The V gene lost 0 bases and the J gene lost 0 bases, with 18 bases spanning the gap. Germline loops: CDR1 MGHRA, CDR2 YSYEKL. This CDR3 has 18 residues. The CDR3 here is CASSQDTSSELFSYEQYF. The CDR3 nucleotides read TGCGCCAGCAGCCAAGATACATCCAGCGAACTATTCTCCTACGAGCAGTACTTC.

J is TRBJ2-2 and V is TRBV6-4, with a weak D call TRBD2 (5 bases). CDR3 length equals 16 residues. From germline, CDR1 is MRHNA and CDR2 SNTAGT. V lost 6 bases and J lost 1, with 15 bases in between. CDR3: CASRDGGRGNTGELFF. In nucleotides, the CDR3 is TGTGCCAGCAGGGACGGAGGACGAGGGAACACCGGGGAGCTGTTTTTT.

The V call is TRBV30, the J call TRBJ1-2; D not resolved. Trimming left V 4 bases short and J 1 base short, with 13 bases between. This CDR3 is built from 14 residues. The germline gives CDR1 GTSNPN, CDR2 SVGIG (reference sequence). The CDR3 DNA is TGTGCCTGGAACAGTGGAGGTATTAACTATGGCTACACCTTC. Amino acids: CAWNSGGINYGYTF.

The chain joins TRBV11-2 to TRBJ2-7; 9 bases agree with TRBD1. Losses at the gene ends were 2 bases for V and 4 bases for J; bases not matched to a gene: 3. This CDR3 spans 14 amino acids. Germline CDR1 and CDR2: SGHAT and FQNNGV. CDR3 sequence: CASSLTGGQYEQYF. CDR3 DNA sequence: TGTGCCAGCAGCTTAACAGGGGGCCAGTACGAGCAGTACTTC.

This clone was recorded once. The CDR3 sequence: CASRLQGAGYGYTF. As DNA, the CDR3 is TGTGCCAGCAGGCTACAGGGGGCAGGCTATGGCTACACCTTC. The gene calls are TRBV28 and TRBJ1-2; 9 bases map to TRBD1. This CDR3 contains 14 residues. Trimming cost V 6 bases and J 4 bases; bases outside gene matches: 6. CDR1 MDHEN and CDR2 SYDVKM come from the germline V gene.

This chain links TRBV5-6 with TRBJ2-1, with 12 nucleotides matching TRBD1. J was trimmed by 6 bases and V by 2 bases; bases with no gene match: 3. The germline CDR1 and CDR2 sequences are SGHDT and YYEEEE. This CDR3 comprises 15 residues. The CDR3 nucleotides read TGTGCCAGCAGCTTTCCGGGACAGGGGGCCAATGAGCAGTTCTTC. Residues: CASSFPGQGANEQFF.

In this sample, this clone turned up a few times. The chain links TRBV25-1 to TRBJ2-7; 8 bases are shared with TRBD1. CDR3 length: 17 amino acids. With V trimmed by 4 bases and J by 4 bases, 15 bases remained unmatched. Looked up from germline, CDR1 is MGHDK and CDR2 is SYGVNS. In DNA, the CDR3 is TGTGCCAGCAGTGCCCCAATGGGGCAGGGGGCTGGTTACGAGCAGTACTTC. Translation gives CASSAPMGQGAGYEQYF.

This rearrangement joins TRBV11-2 to TRBJ1-2, with 9 positions matching TRBD1. V was pared by 6 bases and J by 5 bases, with 7 bases of the junction left unmatched. The CDR3 spans 14 residues. From germline, CDR1 is SGHAT and CDR2 FQNNGV. In DNA form, the CDR3 reads TGTGCCAGCAGTGTAGGACAGGGGAGGTATGGCTACACCTTC. Translating it yields CASSVGQGRYGYTF. The complete variable domain, with remaining parts taken from reference TRBV11-2 and TRBJ1-2, reads EAGVAQSPRYKIIEKRQSVAFWCNPISGHATLYWYQQILGQGPKLLIQFQNNGVVDDSQLPKDRFSAERLKGVDSTLKIQPAKLEDSAVYLCASSVGQGRYGYTFGSGTRLTVV.

The V call is TRBV30, the J call TRBJ2-1, with D maybe TRBD1 (6 bases). Trimming cost V 4 bases and J 4 bases, with 14 bases left between them. The germline V gene encodes CDR1 GTSNPN and CDR2 SVGIG (reference sequence). The CDR3 has 14 amino acids. The CDR3 DNA is TGTGCCTGGACCCGGACAGATAGTTACAATGAGCAGTTCTTC. The encoded protein is CAWTRTDSYNEQFF.

The chain couples TRBV5-6 to TRBJ1-2; tentative D call: TRBD1 (5 bases). The CDR3 consists of 15 residues. CDR1 and CDR2 (germline): SGHDT, YYEEEE. V was cut by 3 bases and J by 7 bases, with 19 bases left in between. The CDR3 sequence is CASSWGVATPSGYTF. CDR3 coding DNA: TGTGCCAGCAGCTGGGGGGTGGCAACCCCAAGTGGCTACACCTTC.

This CDR3 is CASRRGPMNTEAFF. The DNA for the CDR3 is TGTGCCAGCAGGAGGGGGCCCATGAACACTGAAGCTTTCTTT. The chain combines TRBV6-5 with TRBJ1-1, with TRBD1 matching 7 bases. CDR1 is MNHEY, CDR2 SVGAGI, per germline. The CDR3 has 14 residues. V lost 6 bases to trimming and J lost 0 bases; unmatched junction nucleotides: 4.

The chain couples TRBV10-3 to TRBJ2-1, with 7 bases that match TRBD2. Per germline, CDR1 ENHRY and CDR2 SYGVKD. Trimming removed 2 bases from V and 9 bases from J; junction bases left unmatched: 10. The CDR3 has 15 residues. DNA for the CDR3: TGTGCCATCAGTGAGGGACTAGTCCCCCAAGGTGAGCAGTTCTTC. Amino acid sequence: CAISEGLVPQGEQFF.

The chain carries TRBV11-2 and TRBJ1-2, with D unresolved. The CDR3 totals 13 residues. The V and J ends lost 5 bases and 2 bases respectively, with 9 bases between them. Germline V gene lookup returns CDR1 SGHAT and CDR2 FQNNGV. Here the CDR3 DNA reads TGTGCCAGCAGCCAAGTAGAGAACTATGGCTACACCTTC. It is translated as CASSQVENYGYTF.

The chain employs TRBV13 and TRBJ1-2, with D possibly matching TRBD1 (5 bases). Per the germline V gene, CDR1 is PRHDT and CDR2 is FYEKMQ (reference sequence). Deletions cut 8 bases from V and 4 bases from J, with 17 bases between. This CDR3 comprises 14 residues. The CDR3 protein is CASAGATNGYGYTF. The CDR3 bases are TGTGCCAGCGCTGGGGCAACAAACGGCTATGGCTACACCTTC.

The chain carries TRBV19 and TRBJ1-1; D remains ambiguous. The V end lost 0 bases, the J end lost 1 base, and 6 bases lay between the germline ends. CDR1 and CDR2 (germline): LNHDA, SQIVND (reference sequence). The CDR3 is 14 amino acids. CDR3 coding DNA: TGTGCCAGTAGTATAGACGGGAGGAACACTGAAGCTTTCTTT. As protein: CASSIDGRNTEAFF.

The rearrangement joins TRBV7-2 to TRBJ1-4; D is perhaps TRBD1 (6 bases). Trimming took off 2 bases at V and 6 bases at J, with 13 bases between the two ends. The V gene's germline CDR1 is SGHTA and CDR2 FQGNSA. CDR3 length: 15 residues. For the CDR3, the DNA is TGTGCCAGCAGCTTATTAGGGGACAAGTATGAAAAACTGTTTTTT. Translation: CASSLLGDKYEKLFF. Drawing the rest from reference TRBV7-2 and TRBJ1-4, the complete variable domain is GAGVSQSPSNKVTEKGKDVELRCDPISGHTALYWYRQSLGQGLEFLIYFQGNSAPDKSGLPSDRFSAERTGGSVSTLTIQRTQQEDSAVYLCASSLLGDKYEKLFFGSGTQLSVL.